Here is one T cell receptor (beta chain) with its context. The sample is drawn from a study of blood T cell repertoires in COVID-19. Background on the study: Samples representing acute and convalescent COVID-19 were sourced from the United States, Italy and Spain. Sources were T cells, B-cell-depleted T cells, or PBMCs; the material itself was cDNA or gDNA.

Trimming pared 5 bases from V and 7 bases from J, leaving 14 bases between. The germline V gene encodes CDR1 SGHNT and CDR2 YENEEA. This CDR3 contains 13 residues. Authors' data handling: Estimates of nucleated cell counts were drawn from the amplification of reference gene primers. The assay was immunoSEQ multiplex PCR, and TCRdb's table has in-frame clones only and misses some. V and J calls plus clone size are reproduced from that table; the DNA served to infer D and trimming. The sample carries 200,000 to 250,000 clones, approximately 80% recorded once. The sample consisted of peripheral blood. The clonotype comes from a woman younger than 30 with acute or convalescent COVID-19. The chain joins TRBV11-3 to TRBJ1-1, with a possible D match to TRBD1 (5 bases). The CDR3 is CASSPQGSVEAFF. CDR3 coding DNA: TGTGCCAGCAGCCCCCAGGGTTCGGTTGAAGCTTTCTTT. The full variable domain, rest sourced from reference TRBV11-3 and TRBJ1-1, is EAGVVQSPRYKIIEKKQPVAFWCNPISGHNTLYWYLQNLGQGPELLIRYENEEAVDDSQLPKDRFSAERLKGVDSTLKIQPAELGDSAVYLCASSPQGSVEAFFGQGTRLTVV.